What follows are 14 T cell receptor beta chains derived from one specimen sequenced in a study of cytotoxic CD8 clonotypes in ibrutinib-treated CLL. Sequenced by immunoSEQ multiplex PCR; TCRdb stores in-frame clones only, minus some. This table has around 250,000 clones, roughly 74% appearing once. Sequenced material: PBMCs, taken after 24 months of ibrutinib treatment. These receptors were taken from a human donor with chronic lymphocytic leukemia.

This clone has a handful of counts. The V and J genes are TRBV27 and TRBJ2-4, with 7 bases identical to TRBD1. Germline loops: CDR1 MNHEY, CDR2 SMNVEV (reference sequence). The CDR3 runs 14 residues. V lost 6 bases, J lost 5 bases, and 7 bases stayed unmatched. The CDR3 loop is CASSPKTGENIQYF. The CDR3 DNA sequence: TGTGCCAGCAGCCCTAAAACAGGGGAAAACATTCAGTACTTC.

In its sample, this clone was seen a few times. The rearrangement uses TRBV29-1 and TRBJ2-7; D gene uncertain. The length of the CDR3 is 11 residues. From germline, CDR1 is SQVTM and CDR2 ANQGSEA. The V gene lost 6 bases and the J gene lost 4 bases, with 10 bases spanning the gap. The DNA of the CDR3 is TGCAGCGTCGGAAGAGTATACGAGCAGTACTTC. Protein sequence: CSVGRVYEQYF.

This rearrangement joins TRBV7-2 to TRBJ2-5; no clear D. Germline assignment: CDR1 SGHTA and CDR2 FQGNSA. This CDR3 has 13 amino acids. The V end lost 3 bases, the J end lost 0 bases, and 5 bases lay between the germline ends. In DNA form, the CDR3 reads TGTGCCAGCAGCTTCCCAAACCAAGAGACCCAGTACTTC. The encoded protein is CASSFPNQETQYF. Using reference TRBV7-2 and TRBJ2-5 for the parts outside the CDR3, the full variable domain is GAGVSQSPSNKVTEKGKDVELRCDPISGHTALYWYRQSLGQGLEFLIYFQGNSAPDKSGLPSDRFSAERTGGSVSTLTIQRTQQEDSAVYLCASSFPNQETQYFGPGTRLLVL.

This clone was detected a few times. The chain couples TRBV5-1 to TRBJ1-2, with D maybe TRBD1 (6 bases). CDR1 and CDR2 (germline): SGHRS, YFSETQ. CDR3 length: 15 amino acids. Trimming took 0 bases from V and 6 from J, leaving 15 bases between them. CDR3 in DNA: TGCGCCAGCAGCTTGGGGTCGGCAGGGGCAGATGGCTACACCTTC. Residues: CASSLGSAGADGYTF.

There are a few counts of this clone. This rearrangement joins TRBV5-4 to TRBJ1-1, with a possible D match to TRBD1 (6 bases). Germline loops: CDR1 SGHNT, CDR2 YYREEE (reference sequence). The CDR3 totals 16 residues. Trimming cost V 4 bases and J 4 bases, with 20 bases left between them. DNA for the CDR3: TGTGCCAGCAGCCCAACTAGGGGAAGGGGGGCCACTGAAGCTTTCTTT. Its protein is CASSPTRGRGATEAFF. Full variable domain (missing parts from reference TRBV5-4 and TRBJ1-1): ETGVTQSPTHLIKTRGQQVTLRCSSQSGHNTVSWYQQALGQGPQFIFQYYREEENGRGNFPPRFSGLQFPNYSSELNVNALELDDSALYLCASSPTRGRGATEAFFGQGTRLTVV.

The CDR3 nucleotides read TGTGCCAGCAGCTTCTCCAGGGAAGCTTTCTTT. This encodes CASSFSREAFF. The V gene is TRBV11-2, the J gene TRBJ1-1, with D uncertain. Trimming cost V 3 bases and J 8 bases, with 7 bases left between them. Germline assignment: CDR1 SGHAT and CDR2 FQNNGV. The CDR3 extends over 11 amino acids.

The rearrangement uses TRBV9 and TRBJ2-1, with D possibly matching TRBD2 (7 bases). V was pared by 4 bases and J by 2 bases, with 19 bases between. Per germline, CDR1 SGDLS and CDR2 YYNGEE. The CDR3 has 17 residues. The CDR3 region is CASSRRGAPAPYNEQFF. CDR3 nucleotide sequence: TGTGCCAGCAGCCGTCGGGGGGCTCCCGCCCCCTACAATGAGCAGTTCTTC.

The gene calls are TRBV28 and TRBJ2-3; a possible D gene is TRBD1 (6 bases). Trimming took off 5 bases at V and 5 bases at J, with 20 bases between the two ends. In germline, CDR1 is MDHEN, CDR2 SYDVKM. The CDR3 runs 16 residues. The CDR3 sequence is CASSIIQGAPGDTQYF. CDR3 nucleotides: TGTGCCAGCAGTATAATACAGGGTGCTCCGGGAGATACGCAGTATTTT.

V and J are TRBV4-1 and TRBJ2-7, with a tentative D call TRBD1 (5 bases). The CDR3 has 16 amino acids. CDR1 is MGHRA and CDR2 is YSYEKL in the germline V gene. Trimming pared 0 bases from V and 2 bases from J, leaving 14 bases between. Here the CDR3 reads CASSQEGTGSAYEQYF. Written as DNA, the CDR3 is TGCGCCAGCAGCCAAGAGGGTACAGGTTCCGCCTACGAGCAGTACTTC.

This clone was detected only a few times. CDR3 residues: CASSGQGGEAFF. CDR3 bases: TGTGCCAGCAGCGGACAGGGTGGGGAAGCTTTCTTT. The chain recombines TRBV7-9 with TRBJ1-1, with 8 positions matching TRBD1. The CDR3 is 12 amino acids. The V and J ends lost 5 bases and 8 bases, in that order; junction bases with no gene match: 4. Germline lookup yields CDR1 SEHNR and CDR2 FQNEAQ (reference sequence).

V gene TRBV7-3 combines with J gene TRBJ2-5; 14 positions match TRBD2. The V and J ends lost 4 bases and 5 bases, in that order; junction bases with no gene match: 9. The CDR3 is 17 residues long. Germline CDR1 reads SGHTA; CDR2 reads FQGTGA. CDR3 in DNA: TGTGCCAGCAGCTCCGGACTAGCGGGAGGTGGAGGGGAGACCCAGTACTTC. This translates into CASSSGLAGGGGETQYF. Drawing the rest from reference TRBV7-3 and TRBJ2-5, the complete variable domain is GAGVSQTPSNKVTEKGKYVELRCDPISGHTALYWYRQSLGQGPEFLIYFQGTGAADDSGLPNDRFFAVRPEGSVSTLKIQRTERGDSAVYLCASSSGLAGGGGETQYFGPGTRLLVL.

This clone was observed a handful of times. The CDR3 sequence: CASTRVTDTQYF. The CDR3 region has the DNA TGTGCCAGCACCAGGGTGACAGATACGCAGTATTTT. This chain connects TRBV9 to TRBJ2-3; tentatively, D is TRBD1 (5 bases). CDR3 length: 12 amino acids. Trimming took off 6 bases at V and 3 bases at J, with 8 bases between the two ends. Germline CDR1 is SGDLS and CDR2 is YYNGEE.

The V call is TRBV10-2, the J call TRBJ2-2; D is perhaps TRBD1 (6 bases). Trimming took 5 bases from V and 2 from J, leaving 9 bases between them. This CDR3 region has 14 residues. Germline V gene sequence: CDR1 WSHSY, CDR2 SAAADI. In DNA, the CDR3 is TGCGCCAGCAGTCCGGACAGAAACACCGGGGAGCTGTTTTTT. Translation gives CASSPDRNTGELFF.

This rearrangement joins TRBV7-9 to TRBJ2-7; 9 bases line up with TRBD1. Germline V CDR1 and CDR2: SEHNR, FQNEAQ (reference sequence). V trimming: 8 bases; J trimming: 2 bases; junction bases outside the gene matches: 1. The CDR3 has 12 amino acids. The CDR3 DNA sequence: TGTGCCAGCGACAGGGGGACCTACGAGCAGTACTTC. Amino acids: CASDRGTYEQYF. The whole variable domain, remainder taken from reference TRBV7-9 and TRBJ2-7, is DTGVSQNPRHKITKRGQNVTFRCDPISEHNRLYWYRQTLGQGPEFLTYFQNEAQLEKSRLLSDRFSAERPKGSFSTLEIQRTEQGDSAMYLCASDRGTYEQYFGPGTRLTVT.